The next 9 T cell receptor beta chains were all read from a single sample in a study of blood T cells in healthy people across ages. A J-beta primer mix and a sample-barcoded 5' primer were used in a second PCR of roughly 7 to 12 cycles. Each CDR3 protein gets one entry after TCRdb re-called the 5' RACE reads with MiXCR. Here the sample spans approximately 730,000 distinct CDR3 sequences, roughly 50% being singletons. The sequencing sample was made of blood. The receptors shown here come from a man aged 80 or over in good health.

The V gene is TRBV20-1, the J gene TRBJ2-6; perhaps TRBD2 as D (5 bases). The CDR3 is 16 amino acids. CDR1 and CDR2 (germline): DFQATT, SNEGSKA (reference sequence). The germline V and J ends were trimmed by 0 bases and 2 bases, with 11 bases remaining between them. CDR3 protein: CSARDPRGTGANVLTF. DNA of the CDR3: TGCAGTGCTAGAGACCCTCGAGGGACTGGGGCCAACGTCCTGACTTTC.

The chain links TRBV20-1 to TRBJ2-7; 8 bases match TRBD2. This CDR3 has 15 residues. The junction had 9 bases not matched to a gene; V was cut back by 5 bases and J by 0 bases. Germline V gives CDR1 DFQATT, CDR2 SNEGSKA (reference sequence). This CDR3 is CSARVSGDISYEQYF. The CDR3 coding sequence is TGCAGTGCTCGCGTTAGCGGGGACATCTCCTACGAGCAGTACTTC.

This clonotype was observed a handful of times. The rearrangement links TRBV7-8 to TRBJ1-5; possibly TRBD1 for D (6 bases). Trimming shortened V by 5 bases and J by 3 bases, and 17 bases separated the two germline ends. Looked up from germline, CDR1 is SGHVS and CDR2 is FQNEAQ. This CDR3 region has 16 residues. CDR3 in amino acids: CASSRNRAPNNQPQHF. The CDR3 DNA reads TGTGCCAGCAGCCGAAACAGGGCCCCCAACAATCAGCCCCAGCATTTT.

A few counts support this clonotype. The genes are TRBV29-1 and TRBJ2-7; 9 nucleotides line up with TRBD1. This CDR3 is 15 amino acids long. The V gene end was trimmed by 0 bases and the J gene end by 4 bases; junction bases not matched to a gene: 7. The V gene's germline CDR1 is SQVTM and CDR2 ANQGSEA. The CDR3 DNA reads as TGCAGCGTTGAAGAAACCGGGACAGGGTTATACGAGCAGTACTTC. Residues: CSVEETGTGLYEQYF.

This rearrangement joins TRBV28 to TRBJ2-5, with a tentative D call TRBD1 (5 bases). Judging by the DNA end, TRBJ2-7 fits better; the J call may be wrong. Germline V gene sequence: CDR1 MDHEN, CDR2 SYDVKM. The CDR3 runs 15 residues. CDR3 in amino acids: CASRPQGQLTYEQYF. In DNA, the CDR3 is TGTGCCAGCAGGCCTCAGGGTCAGCTTACCTACGAGCAGTACTTC.

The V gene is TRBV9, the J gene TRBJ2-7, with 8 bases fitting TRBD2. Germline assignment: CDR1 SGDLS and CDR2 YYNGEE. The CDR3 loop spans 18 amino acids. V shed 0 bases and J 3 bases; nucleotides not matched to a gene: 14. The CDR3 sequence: CASSVGPPGGTSFYEQYF. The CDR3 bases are TGTGCCAGCAGCGTAGGGCCCCCGGGAGGGACGAGTTTCTACGAGCAGTACTTC.

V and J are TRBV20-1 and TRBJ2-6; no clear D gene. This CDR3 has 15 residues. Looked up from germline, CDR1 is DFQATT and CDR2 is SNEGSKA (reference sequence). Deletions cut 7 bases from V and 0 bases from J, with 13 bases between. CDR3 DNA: TGCAGTGTCCCGACGACCCTCTCTGGGGCCAACGTCCTGACTTTC. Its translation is CSVPTTLSGANVLTF.

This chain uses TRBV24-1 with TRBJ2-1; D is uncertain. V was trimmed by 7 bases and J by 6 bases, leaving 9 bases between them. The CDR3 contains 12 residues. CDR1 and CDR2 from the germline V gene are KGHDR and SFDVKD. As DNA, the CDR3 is TGTGCCACCAGGGCACTCAGCAATGAGCAGTTCTTC. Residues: CATRALSNEQFF.

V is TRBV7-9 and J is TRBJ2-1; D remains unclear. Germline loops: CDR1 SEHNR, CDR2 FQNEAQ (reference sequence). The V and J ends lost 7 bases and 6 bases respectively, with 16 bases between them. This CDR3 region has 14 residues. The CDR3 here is CASTALLASNEQFF. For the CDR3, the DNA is TGTGCCAGCACCGCGCTCTTGGCTTCCAATGAGCAGTTCTTC.